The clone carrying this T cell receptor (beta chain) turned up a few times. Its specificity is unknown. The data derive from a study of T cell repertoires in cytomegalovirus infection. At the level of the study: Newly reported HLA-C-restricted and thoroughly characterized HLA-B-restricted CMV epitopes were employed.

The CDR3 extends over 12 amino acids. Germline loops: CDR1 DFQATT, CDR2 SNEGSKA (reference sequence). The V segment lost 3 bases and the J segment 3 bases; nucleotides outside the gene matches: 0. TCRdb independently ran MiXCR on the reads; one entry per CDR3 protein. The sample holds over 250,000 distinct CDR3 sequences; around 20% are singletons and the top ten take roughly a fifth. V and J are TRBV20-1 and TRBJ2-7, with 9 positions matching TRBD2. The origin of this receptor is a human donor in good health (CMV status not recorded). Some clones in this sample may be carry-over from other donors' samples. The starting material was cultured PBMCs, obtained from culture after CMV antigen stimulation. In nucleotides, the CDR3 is TGCAGTGCTAGGACTAGCGGCTACGAGCAGTACTTC. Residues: CSARTSGYEQYF.